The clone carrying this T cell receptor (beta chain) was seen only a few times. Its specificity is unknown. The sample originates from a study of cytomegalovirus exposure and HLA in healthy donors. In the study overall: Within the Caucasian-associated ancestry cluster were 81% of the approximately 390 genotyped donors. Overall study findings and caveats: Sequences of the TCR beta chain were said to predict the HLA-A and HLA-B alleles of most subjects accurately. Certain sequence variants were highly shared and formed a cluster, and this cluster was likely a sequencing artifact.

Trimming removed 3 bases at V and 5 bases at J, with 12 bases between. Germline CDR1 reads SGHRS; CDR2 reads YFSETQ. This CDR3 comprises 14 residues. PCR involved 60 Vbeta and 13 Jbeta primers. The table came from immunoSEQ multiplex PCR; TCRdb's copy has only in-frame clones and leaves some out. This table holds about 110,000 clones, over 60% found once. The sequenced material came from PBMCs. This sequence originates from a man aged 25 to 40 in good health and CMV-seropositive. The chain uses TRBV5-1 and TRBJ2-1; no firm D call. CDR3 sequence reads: CASSWFGPNNEQFF. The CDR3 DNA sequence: TGCGCCAGCAGCTGGTTCGGTCCGAACAATGAGCAGTTCTTC.